One and the same sample provided the 13 T cell receptor beta chains below, sequenced in a study of OX40 agonist ivuxolimab in advanced cancers. Profiled with immunoSEQ multiplex PCR; TCRdb holds only in-frame clones, not every one. The table has some 39,000 clones, about 89% seen once. Sequencing used CD4+ or CD8+ T cells sorted from blood, obtained in a trial of the OX40 agonist ivuxolimab. These receptors were taken from an adult with an advanced solid tumor such as melanoma, head and neck, liver or kidney cancer.

The V gene is TRBV5-7, the J gene TRBJ2-2; 9 bases line up with TRBD2. TRBV5-7 is an ORF, and what it does is uncertain. This CDR3 region has 15 residues. J lost 4 bases, V lost 6 bases, and 7 bases had no gene match. The CDR3 is CASTRLADITGELFF. The CDR3 DNA reads as TGTGCCAGCACCCGACTAGCGGATATCACCGGGGAGCTGTTTTTT.

The V call is TRBV7-2, the J call TRBJ2-7, with TRBD1 as a possible D gene (6 bases). Germline V gene sequence: CDR1 SGHTA, CDR2 FQGNSA. Trimming removed 3 bases from V and 2 bases from J, with 11 bases in between. The CDR3 has 14 amino acids. The CDR3 DNA reads TGTGCCAGCAGCTTTGTGGACAGCCCCTACGAGCAGTACTTC. As protein: CASSFVDSPYEQYF.

This clone was seen only a few times. The chain uses TRBV6-6 and TRBJ2-1; the D gene is possibly TRBD2 (5 bases). V lost 0 bases to trimming and J lost 9 bases, with 9 bases between them. The CDR3 loop spans 13 amino acids. Germline CDR1 is MNHNY and CDR2 is SVGAGI (reference sequence). This chain's CDR3 is CASSYSRGSEQFF. In nucleotides, the CDR3 is TGTGCCAGCAGTTACTCGCGAGGGAGTGAGCAGTTCTTC.

The chain combines TRBV7-8 with TRBJ2-1, with D unclear. V gave up 1 base and J gave up 6 bases, with 4 bases separating them. Germline CDR1 is SGHVS and CDR2 is FQNEAQ. This CDR3 region has 12 residues. CDR3 nucleotides: TGTGCCAGCAGCTTAGTTTTCAATGAGCAGTTCTTC. It yields the protein CASSLVFNEQFF. Drawing the rest from reference TRBV7-8 and TRBJ2-1, the complete variable domain is GAGVSQSPRYKVAKRGQDVALRCDPISGHVSLFWYQQALGQGPEFLTYFQNEAQLDKSGLPSDRFFAERPEGSVSTLKIQRTQQEDSAVYLCASSLVFNEQFFGPGTRLTVL.

V is TRBV28 and J is TRBJ2-7; 9 bases fit TRBD1. This CDR3 spans 12 amino acids. After removal of 2 bases from V and 13 bases from J, the junction contained 6 bases not matched to a gene. Per germline, CDR1 MDHEN and CDR2 SYDVKM. As DNA, the CDR3 is TGTGCCAGCAGTTTAAGGAGGGACAGGGCTTACTTC. Its protein product is CASSLRRDRAYF.

This chain's CDR3 is CASSSQTNEQYF. The CDR3 region has the DNA TGTGCCAGCAGCTCCCAAACCAACGAGCAGTACTTC. The chain has TRBV11-3 and TRBJ2-7; D is uncertain. V was pared by 4 bases and J by 5 bases, with 9 bases between. The germline V gene encodes CDR1 SGHNT and CDR2 YENEEA. The CDR3 consists of 12 residues.

V is TRBV6-5 and J is TRBJ2-7; perhaps TRBD2 as D (5 bases). V lost 6 bases and J lost 4, with 10 bases in between. This CDR3 spans 12 amino acids. In germline, CDR1 is MNHEY, CDR2 SVGAGI. Written as DNA, the CDR3 is TGTGCCAGCAGCGGGGTCTGGTACGAGCAGTACTTC. This translates into CASSGVWYEQYF.

V and J are TRBV11-2 and TRBJ2-7; 7 positions match TRBD2. The trim removed 6 bases at V and 2 bases at J, leaving 7 bases unmatched. This CDR3 comprises 14 residues. Germline-derived CDR1 and CDR2 are SGHAT and FQNNGV. The CDR3 region is CASSNSGRPYEQYF. The CDR3 region has the DNA TGTGCCAGCAGTAATAGCGGGCGGCCCTACGAGCAGTACTTC.

The V call is TRBV6-6, the J call TRBJ2-7; 8 bases agree with TRBD1. The trim removed 6 bases at V and 7 bases at J, leaving 5 bases unmatched. Germline V gene lookup returns CDR1 MNHNY and CDR2 SVGAGI (reference sequence). This CDR3 has 12 residues. The CDR3 sequence: CASSSDRGEQYF. The CDR3 DNA reads as TGTGCCAGCAGCTCCGACAGGGGTGAGCAGTACTTC.

The V call is TRBV7-2, the J call TRBJ2-7; 7 nucleotides match TRBD2. The junction had 7 bases not matched to a gene; V was cut back by 2 bases and J by 3 bases. Germline V CDR1 and CDR2: SGHTA, FQGNSA. This CDR3 is 15 amino acids long. The CDR3 coding sequence is TGTGCCAGCAGCTTACGGCGGGGGTCGGGCTACGAGCAGTACTTC. This translates into CASSLRRGSGYEQYF.

In its sample, this clone was seen once. This chain uses TRBV7-6 with TRBJ2-2; a possible D gene is TRBD2 (5 bases). The CDR3 extends over 14 amino acids. The germline V gene has CDR1 SGHVS and CDR2 FNYEAQ. Trimming removed 1 base at V and 4 bases at J, with 7 bases between. The CDR3 sequence is CASSLVGLTGELFF. The CDR3 DNA reads TGTGCCAGCAGCTTAGTCGGACTCACCGGGGAGCTGTTTTTT.

This clone appeared once. The chain recombines TRBV28 with TRBJ2-3; 13 positions agree with TRBD2. The ends lost 4 bases at V and 2 bases at J; junction bases unmatched: 9. The length of the CDR3 is 18 residues. The germline CDR1 and CDR2 sequences are MDHEN and SYDVKM. CDR3 bases: TGTGCCAGCAGTTCCGGGACTAGCGGGATGTCCTTCACAGATACGCAGTATTTT. Amino acids: CASSSGTSGMSFTDTQYF.

The rearrangement uses TRBV7-8 and TRBJ2-3, with TRBD1 matching over 12 bases. The CDR3 consists of 19 residues. In germline, CDR1 is SGHVS, CDR2 FQNEAQ. V was pared by 5 bases and J by 0 bases, with 12 bases of the junction left unmatched. The CDR3 sequence: CASSTPGTGGVFSTDTQYF. The CDR3 DNA follows: TGTGCCAGCAGCACTCCTGGGACAGGGGGCGTTTTTAGCACAGATACGCAGTATTTT.